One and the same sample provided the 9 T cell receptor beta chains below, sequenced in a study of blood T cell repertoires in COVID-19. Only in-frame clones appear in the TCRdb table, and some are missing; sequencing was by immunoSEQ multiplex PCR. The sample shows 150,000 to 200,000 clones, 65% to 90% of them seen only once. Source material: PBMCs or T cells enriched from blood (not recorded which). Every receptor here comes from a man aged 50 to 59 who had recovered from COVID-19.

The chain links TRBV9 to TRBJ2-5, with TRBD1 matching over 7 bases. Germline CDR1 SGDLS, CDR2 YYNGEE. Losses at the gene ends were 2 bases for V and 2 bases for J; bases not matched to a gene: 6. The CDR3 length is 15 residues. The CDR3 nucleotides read TGTGCCAGCAGCGTCTCGACAGGGTTACAAGAGACCCAGTACTTC. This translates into CASSVSTGLQETQYF.

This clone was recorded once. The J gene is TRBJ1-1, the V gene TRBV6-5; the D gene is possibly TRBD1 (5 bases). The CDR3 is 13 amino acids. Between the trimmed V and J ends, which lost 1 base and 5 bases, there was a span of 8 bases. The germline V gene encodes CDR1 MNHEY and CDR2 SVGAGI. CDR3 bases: TGTGCCAGCAGTTACTTACAGGCGACTGAAGCTTTCTTT. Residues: CASSYLQATEAFF.

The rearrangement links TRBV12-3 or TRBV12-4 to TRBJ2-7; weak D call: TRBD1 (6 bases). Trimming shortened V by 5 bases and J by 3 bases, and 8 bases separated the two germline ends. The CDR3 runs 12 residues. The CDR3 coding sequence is TGTGCCAGCAGTAAGGGGGACTACGAGCAGTACTTC. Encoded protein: CASSKGDYEQYF.

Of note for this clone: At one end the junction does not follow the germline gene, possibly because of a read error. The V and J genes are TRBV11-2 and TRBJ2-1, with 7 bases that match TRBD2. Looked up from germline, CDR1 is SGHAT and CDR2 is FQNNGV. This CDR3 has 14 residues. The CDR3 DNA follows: TGTGCCAGCAGCGCGGGACTATCTTACAGTGAGCAGTTCTTC. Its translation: CASSAGLSYSEQFF.

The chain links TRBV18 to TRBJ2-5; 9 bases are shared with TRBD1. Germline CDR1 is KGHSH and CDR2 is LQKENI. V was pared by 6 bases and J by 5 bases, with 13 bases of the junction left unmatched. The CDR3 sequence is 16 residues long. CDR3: CASSGQGLQGRETQYF. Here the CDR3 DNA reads TGTGCCAGCTCGGGACAGGGACTTCAAGGCAGGGAGACCCAGTACTTC. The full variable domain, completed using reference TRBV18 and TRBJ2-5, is NAGVMQNPRHLVRRRGQEARLRCSPMKGHSHVYWYRQLPEEGLKFMVYLQKENIIDESGMPKERFSAEFPKEGPSILRIQQVVRGDSAAYFCASSGQGLQGRETQYFGPGTRLLVL.

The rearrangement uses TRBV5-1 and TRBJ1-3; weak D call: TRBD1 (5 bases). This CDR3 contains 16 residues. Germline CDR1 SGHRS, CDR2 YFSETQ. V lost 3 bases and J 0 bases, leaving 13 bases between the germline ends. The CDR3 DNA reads TGCGCCAGCAGCTACGGAAACAGGAACTCTGGAAACACCATATATTTT. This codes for CASSYGNRNSGNTIYF.

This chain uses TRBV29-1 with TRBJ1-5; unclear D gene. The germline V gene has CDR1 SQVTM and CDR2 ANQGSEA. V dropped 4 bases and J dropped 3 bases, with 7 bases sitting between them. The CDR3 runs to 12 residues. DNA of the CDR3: TGCAGCGTTGGGGCAGTCAATCAGCCCCAGCATTTT. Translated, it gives CSVGAVNQPQHF.

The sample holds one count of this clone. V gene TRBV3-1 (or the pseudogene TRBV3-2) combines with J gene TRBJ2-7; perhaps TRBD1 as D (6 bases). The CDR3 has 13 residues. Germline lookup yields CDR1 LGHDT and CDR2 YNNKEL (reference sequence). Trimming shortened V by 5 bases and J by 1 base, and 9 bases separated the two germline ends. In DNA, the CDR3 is TGTGCCAGCAGCACTGGACAGTCCTACGAGCAGTACTTC. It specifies CASSTGQSYEQYF.

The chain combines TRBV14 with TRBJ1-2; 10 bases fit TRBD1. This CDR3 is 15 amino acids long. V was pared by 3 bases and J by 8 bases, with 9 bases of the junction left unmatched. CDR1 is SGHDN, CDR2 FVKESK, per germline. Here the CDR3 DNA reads TGTGCCAGCAGCCAGACAGGGGGCGTTCCGGCCGGCTACACCTTC. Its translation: CASSQTGGVPAGYTF.